Given below is one T cell receptor (beta chain) in context. This sample was taken from a study of blood T cell repertoires in COVID-19. Profiling relied on immunoSEQ multiplex PCR, and the TCRdb table lists in-frame clones only, not all of them. The sample lists about 180,000 clones; approximately 88% were seen once. The CDR3 has 16 residues. Per the germline V gene, CDR1 is LGHNA and CDR2 is YNFKEQ. The V and J ends lost 1 base and 8 bases respectively, with 18 bases between them. This chain connects TRBV4-2 to TRBJ2-1, with a tentative D call TRBD1 (6 bases). This TCR derives from a woman aged 18-35 years who had recovered from COVID-19. Input material: PBMCs or T cells enriched from blood (not recorded which). CDR3 protein: CASSQGGTPSPHEQFF. In DNA, the CDR3 is TGTGCCAGCAGCCAAGGTGGGACACCCTCGCCACATGAGCAGTTCTTC.